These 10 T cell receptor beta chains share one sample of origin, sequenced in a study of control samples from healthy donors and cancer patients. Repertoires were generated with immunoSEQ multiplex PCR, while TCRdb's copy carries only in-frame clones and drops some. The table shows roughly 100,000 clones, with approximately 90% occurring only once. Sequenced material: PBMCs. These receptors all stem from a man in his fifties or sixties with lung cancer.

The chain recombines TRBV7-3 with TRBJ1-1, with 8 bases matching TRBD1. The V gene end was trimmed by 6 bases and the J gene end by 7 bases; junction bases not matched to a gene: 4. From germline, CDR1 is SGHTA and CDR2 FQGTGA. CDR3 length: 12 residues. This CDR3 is CASSPGQGEAFF. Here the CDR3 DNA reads TGTGCCAGCAGTCCCGGACAGGGTGAAGCTTTCTTT.

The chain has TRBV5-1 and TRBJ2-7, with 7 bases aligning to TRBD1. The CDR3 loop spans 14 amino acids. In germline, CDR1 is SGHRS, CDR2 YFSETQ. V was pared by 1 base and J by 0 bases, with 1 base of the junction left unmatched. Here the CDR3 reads CASSLWDSSYEQYF. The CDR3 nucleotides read TGCGCCAGCAGCTTGTGGGACAGCTCCTACGAGCAGTACTTC.

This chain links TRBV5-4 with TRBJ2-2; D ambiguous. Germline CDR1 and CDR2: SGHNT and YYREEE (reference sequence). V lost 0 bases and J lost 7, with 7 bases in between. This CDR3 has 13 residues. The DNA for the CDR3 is TGTGCCAGCAGCTTGGCCGTAAACGGGGAGCTGTTTTTT. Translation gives CASSLAVNGELFF.

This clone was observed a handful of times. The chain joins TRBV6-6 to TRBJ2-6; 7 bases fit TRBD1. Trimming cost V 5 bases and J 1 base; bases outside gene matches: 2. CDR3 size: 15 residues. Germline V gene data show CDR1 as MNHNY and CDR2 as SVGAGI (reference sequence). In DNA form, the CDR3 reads TGTGCCAGCAGTAAACAGGGGTCTGGGGCCAACGTCCTGACTTTC. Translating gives CASSKQGSGANVLTF.

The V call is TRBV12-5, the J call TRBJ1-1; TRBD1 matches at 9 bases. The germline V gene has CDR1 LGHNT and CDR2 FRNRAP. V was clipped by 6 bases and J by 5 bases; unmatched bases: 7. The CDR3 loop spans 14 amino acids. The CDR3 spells CASGPPGQGTEAFF. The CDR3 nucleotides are TGTGCTAGTGGGCCCCCGGGACAGGGAACTGAAGCTTTCTTT.

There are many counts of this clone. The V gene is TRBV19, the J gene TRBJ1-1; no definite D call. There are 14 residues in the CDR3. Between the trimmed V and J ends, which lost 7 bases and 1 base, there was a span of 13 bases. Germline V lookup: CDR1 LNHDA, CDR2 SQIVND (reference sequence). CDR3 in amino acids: CASIITPWNTEAFF. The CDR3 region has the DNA TGTGCCAGTATAATAACCCCATGGAACACTGAAGCTTTCTTT.

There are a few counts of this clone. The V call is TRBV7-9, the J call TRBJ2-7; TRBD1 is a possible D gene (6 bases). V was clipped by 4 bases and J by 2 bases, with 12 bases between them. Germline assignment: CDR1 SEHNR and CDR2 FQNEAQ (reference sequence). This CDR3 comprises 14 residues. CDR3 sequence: CASSYDRFPYEQYF. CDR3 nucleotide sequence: TGTGCCAGCAGCTACGACAGGTTTCCCTACGAGCAGTACTTC. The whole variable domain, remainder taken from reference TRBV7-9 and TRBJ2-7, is DTGVSQNPRHKITKRGQNVTFRCDPISEHNRLYWYRQTLGQGPEFLTYFQNEAQLEKSRLLSDRFSAERPKGSFSTLEIQRTEQGDSAMYLCASSYDRFPYEQYFGPGTRLTVT.

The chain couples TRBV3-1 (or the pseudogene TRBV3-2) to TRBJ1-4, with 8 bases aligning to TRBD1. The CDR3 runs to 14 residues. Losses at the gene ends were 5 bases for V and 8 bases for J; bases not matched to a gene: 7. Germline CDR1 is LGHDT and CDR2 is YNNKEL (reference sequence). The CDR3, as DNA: TGTGCCAGCAGCGGGACAGGAGGACGAGAAAAACTGTTTTTT. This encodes CASSGTGGREKLFF.

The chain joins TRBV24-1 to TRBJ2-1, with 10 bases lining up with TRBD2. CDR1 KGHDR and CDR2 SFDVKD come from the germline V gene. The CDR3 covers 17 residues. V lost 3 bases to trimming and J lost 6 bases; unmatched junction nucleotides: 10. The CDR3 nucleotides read TGTGCCACCAGTGATCCCTCAGCTAGCGGGGGTCTCAATGAGCAGTTCTTC. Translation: CATSDPSASGGLNEQFF.

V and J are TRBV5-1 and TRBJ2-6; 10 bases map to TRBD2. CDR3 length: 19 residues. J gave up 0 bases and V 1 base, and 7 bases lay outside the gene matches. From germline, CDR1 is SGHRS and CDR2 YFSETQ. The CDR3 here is CASSLSLAGVSSGANVLTF. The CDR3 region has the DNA TGCGCCAGCAGCTTGTCGCTAGCGGGGGTTTCCTCTGGGGCCAACGTCCTGACTTTC. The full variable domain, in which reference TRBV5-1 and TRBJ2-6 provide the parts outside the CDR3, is KAGVTQTPRYLIKTRGQQVTLSCSPISGHRSVSWYQQTPGQGLQFLFEYFSETQRNKGNFPGRFSGRQFSNSRSEMNVSTLELGDSALYLCASSLSLAGVSSGANVLTFGAGSRLTVL.